The next 32 T cell receptor beta chains were all read from a single sample in a study of cytomegalovirus exposure and HLA in healthy donors. PCR primers comprised 60 Vbeta and 13 Jbeta primers. Data came from immunoSEQ multiplex PCR; TCRdb stores just in-frame clones and leaves some out. Of some 190,000 clones detected, about 80% appear once; the ten largest clones hold 1.5%. The sequencing input was PBMCs. These receptors originate from a man aged 35-49 years in good health and CMV-seronegative.

Here the CDR3 DNA reads TGTGCCAGCAGCCTGGGGAAGGGGGCGGTCTACGAGCAGTACTTC. Protein: CASSLGKGAVYEQYF. The chain couples TRBV5-4 to TRBJ2-7; 7 nucleotides align to TRBD1. The J segment lost 3 bases and the V segment lost 4 bases, leaving 10 bases of the junction unmatched. The CDR3 consists of 15 residues. The germline V gene encodes CDR1 SGHNT and CDR2 YYREEE (reference sequence).

V and J are TRBV4-3 and TRBJ1-2; D perhaps matches TRBD1 (6 bases). Germline V gene sequence: CDR1 LGHNA, CDR2 YSLEER. Deletions cut 3 bases from V and 4 bases from J, with 12 bases between. The CDR3 consists of 14 residues. In nucleotides, the CDR3 is TGCGCCAGCAGCCAGGAACAGGGCCCCTATGGCTACACCTTC. Translation gives CASSQEQGPYGYTF.

V and J are TRBV28 and TRBJ2-6, with 8 bases identical to TRBD1. The germline gives CDR1 MDHEN, CDR2 SYDVKM. CDR3 length: 15 amino acids. The ends lost 3 bases at V and 2 bases at J; junction bases unmatched: 0. The CDR3 spells CASSLTGAGANVLTF. The CDR3 DNA follows: TGTGCCAGCAGTTTGACAGGGGCTGGGGCCAACGTCCTGACTTTC.

This chain uses TRBV28 with TRBJ1-4; a possible D gene is TRBD1 (6 bases). The ends were cut back, 5 bases at V and 8 bases at J, with 21 bases in the middle. CDR3 length: 16 residues. Germline V gene lookup returns CDR1 MDHEN and CDR2 SYDVKM. CDR3 nucleotide sequence: TGTGCCAGCAGTATTAAGCGCAGGGGTTCGCGGGAAAAACTGTTTTTT. Translation gives CASSIKRRGSREKLFF.

The chain couples TRBV5-4 to TRBJ2-1, with 8 positions matching TRBD2. The ends lost 4 bases at V and 10 bases at J; junction bases unmatched: 4. CDR1 is SGHNT and CDR2 is YYREEE in the germline V gene (reference sequence). This CDR3 has 12 residues. CDR3 loop: CASSQGTREQFF. CDR3 DNA: TGTGCCAGCAGCCAGGGGACTAGAGAGCAGTTCTTC. Full variable domain (remainder filled in from reference TRBV5-4 and TRBJ2-1): ETGVTQSPTHLIKTRGQQVTLRCSSQSGHNTVSWYQQALGQGPQFIFQYYREEENGRGNFPPRFSGLQFPNYSSELNVNALELDDSALYLCASSQGTREQFFGPGTRLTVL.

This chain joins TRBV15 and TRBJ2-5; 7 nucleotides align to TRBD2. From germline, CDR1 is LNHNV and CDR2 YYDKDF (reference sequence). The ends lost 5 bases at V and 2 bases at J; junction bases unmatched: 14. This CDR3 is built from 17 residues. CDR3 sequence (DNA): TGTGCCACCAGCTCTATGGGGGGGGGAGCCTATCAAGAGACCCAGTACTTC. It yields the protein CATSSMGGGAYQETQYF.

The J gene is TRBJ1-2, the V gene TRBV10-3; 11 bases line up with TRBD1. Germline trimming cut 10 bases from V and 0 bases from J; bases unmatched to any gene: 10. Germline lookup yields CDR1 ENHRY and CDR2 SYGVKD. This CDR3 contains 16 residues. The CDR3 reads CATLGTGGEANYGYTF. CDR3 DNA sequence: TGTGCCACCCTGGGGACAGGGGGAGAGGCTAACTATGGCTACACCTTC.

The genes are TRBV4-3 and TRBJ2-6, with a weak D call TRBD1 (6 bases). The CDR3 is made up of 16 amino acids. Germline V gene lookup returns CDR1 LGHNA and CDR2 YSLEER. V lost 2 bases and J 4 bases, leaving 12 bases between the germline ends. The CDR3 loop reads CASSQSTGTGANVLTF. CDR3 nucleotide sequence: TGCGCCAGCAGCCAATCCACAGGGACGGGGGCCAACGTCCTGACTTTC.

The V gene is TRBV4-2, the J gene TRBJ2-3; 9 bases map to TRBD2. There are 18 residues in the CDR3. Germline trimming cut 0 bases from V and 6 bases from J; bases unmatched to any gene: 13. Germline CDR1 LGHNA, CDR2 YNFKEQ. The CDR3 here is CASSQERASGNQPDTQYF. Written as DNA, the CDR3 is TGTGCCAGCAGCCAAGAGCGGGCTAGCGGGAACCAACCGGATACGCAGTATTTT.

This sequence joins TRBV29-1 and TRBJ2-3; 8 positions agree with TRBD1. Germline CDR1 reads SQVTM; CDR2 reads ANQGSEA. The CDR3 is 12 residues long. Germline trimming cut 6 bases from V and 4 bases from J; bases unmatched to any gene: 3. This CDR3 reads CSVGQGADTQYF. DNA of the CDR3: TGCAGCGTCGGACAGGGAGCAGATACGCAGTATTTT.

This rearrangement joins TRBV6-5 to TRBJ2-4; possibly TRBD1 for D (5 bases). The CDR3 contains 13 residues. Trimming cost V 7 bases and J 7 bases, with 14 bases left between them. CDR1 MNHEY and CDR2 SVGAGI come from the germline V gene. The CDR3 DNA sequence: TGTGCCAGCAAGGCAGGGTCGCTTAACATTCAGTACTTC. Protein product: CASKAGSLNIQYF.

This chain joins TRBV4-1 and TRBJ2-1, with TRBD2 matching 7 bases. V gave up 4 bases and J gave up 4 bases; unmatched junction bases: 10. The germline V gene has CDR1 MGHRA and CDR2 YSYEKL. The CDR3 sequence is 16 residues long. Written as DNA, the CDR3 is TGCGCCAGCAGCCGCCAGGAGGGGACTACTTACAATGAGCAGTTCTTC. Protein sequence: CASSRQEGTTYNEQFF.

This clone has just a few counts. The J gene is TRBJ1-1, the V gene TRBV28; tentatively, D is TRBD1 (6 bases). Trimming cost V 6 bases and J 1 base, with 15 bases left between them. The germline gives CDR1 MDHEN, CDR2 SYDVKM. The CDR3 spans 15 residues. The chain's CDR3 is CASSRRQATNTEAFF. In nucleotides, the CDR3 is TGTGCCAGCAGCCGGAGACAGGCCACGAACACTGAAGCTTTCTTT.

V gene TRBV4-3 combines with J gene TRBJ1-1; D gene ambiguous. The CDR3 length is 13 residues. CDR1 and CDR2 (germline): LGHNA, YSLEER. V was cut by 0 bases and J by 2 bases, with 4 bases left in between. The CDR3 sequence is CASSQEANTEAFF. As DNA, the CDR3 is TGCGCCAGCAGCCAAGAGGCTAACACTGAAGCTTTCTTT.

The chain uses TRBV6-4 and TRBJ1-5; D is perhaps TRBD1 (5 bases). The CDR3 is 19 amino acids. Trimming shortened V by 6 bases and J by 0 bases, and 24 bases separated the two germline ends. The germline gives CDR1 MRHNA, CDR2 SNTAGT. The CDR3 loop is CASRWKGVFYTDSNQPQHF. The CDR3, as DNA: TGTGCCAGCAGATGGAAAGGGGTATTCTACACCGATAGCAATCAGCCCCAGCATTTT.

The chain employs TRBV7-2 and TRBJ2-5; possible D gene TRBD2, 5 bases. The ends were cut back, 5 bases at V and 12 bases at J, with 22 bases in the middle. Germline CDR1 SGHTA, CDR2 FQGNSA. CDR3 size: 14 residues. The CDR3 DNA follows: TGTGCCAGCAGCCTAGTTGGCTTAAGCGGCCTCGAGTACTTC. This sequence encodes CASSLVGLSGLEYF.

J is TRBJ2-3 and V is TRBV28; TRBD2 matches 12 bases. V lost 7 bases and J lost 0; bases outside the gene matches: 2. The V gene's germline CDR1 is MDHEN and CDR2 SYDVKM. The CDR3 runs to 15 residues. The CDR3, as DNA: TGTGCCAGCATCCTAGCGGGAGGGAGCACAGATACGCAGTATTTT. It translates to CASILAGGSTDTQYF.

This chain uses TRBV28 with TRBJ2-7, with 7 bases aligning to TRBD2. V trimming: 5 bases; J trimming: 3 bases; junction bases outside the gene matches: 7. CDR1 and CDR2 (germline): MDHEN, SYDVKM. This CDR3 has 14 amino acids. The DNA of the CDR3 is TGTGCCAGCAGTCCGGGAGGCGCAGACTACGAGCAGTACTTC. Its protein product is CASSPGGADYEQYF. The entire variable domain, with the rest obtained from reference TRBV28 and TRBJ2-7, is as follows: DVKVTQSSRYLVKRTGEKVFLECVQDMDHENMFWYRQDPGLGLRLIYFSYDVKMKEKGDIPEGYSVSREKKERFSLILESASTNQTSMYLCASSPGGADYEQYFGPGTRLTVT.

J is TRBJ2-7 and V is TRBV4-1; D remains unclear. This CDR3 has 13 amino acids. Germline V gives CDR1 MGHRA, CDR2 YSYEKL. Between the trimmed V and J ends, which lost 4 bases and 3 bases, there was a span of 10 bases. The CDR3 DNA is TGCGCCAGCAGCCTCGGAACGGGCTACGAGCAGTACTTC. Translated: CASSLGTGYEQYF.

This clone was recorded once. The chain is built from TRBV19 and TRBJ2-2, with TRBD2 identical over 10 bases. The CDR3 length is 17 residues. V trimming: 10 bases; J trimming: 1 base; junction bases outside the gene matches: 12. Germline-derived CDR1 and CDR2 are LNHDA and SQIVND (reference sequence). As DNA, the CDR3 is TGTGCCACCTTGGCAGTGAGGACTAGCGGGAACACCGGGGAGCTGTTTTTT. It translates to CATLAVRTSGNTGELFF.

V and J are TRBV4-1 and TRBJ1-2, with 12 bases identical to TRBD1. CDR3 size: 17 residues. Trimming at V came to 3 bases and at J to 8 bases, leaving 13 bases not matched to a gene. Germline-derived CDR1 and CDR2 are MGHRA and YSYEKL. CDR3 in DNA: TGCGCCAGCAGCCACTCAGGGTTGGGACAGGGGGCGATCGGCTACACCTTC. Translation gives CASSHSGLGQGAIGYTF.

The rearrangement uses TRBV19 and TRBJ1-1, with 7 positions matching TRBD1. The CDR3 extends over 15 amino acids. The germline V gene has CDR1 LNHDA and CDR2 SQIVND (reference sequence). The trim removed 2 bases at V and 4 bases at J, leaving 7 bases unmatched. CDR3 loop: CASSIIGQASTEAFF. Here the CDR3 DNA reads TGTGCCAGTAGTATAATCGGACAGGCGAGCACTGAAGCTTTCTTT.

The chain combines TRBV4-3 with TRBJ2-1; 8 bases fit TRBD2. V shed 1 base, J shed 12 bases, and the junction held 11 bases outside the gene matches. This CDR3 spans 15 amino acids. Looked up from germline, CDR1 is LGHNA and CDR2 is YSLEER. The CDR3, as DNA: TGCGCCAGCAGCCAAGGCAGGGGCGCGGGAGGTTGGCAGTTCTTC. Protein: CASSQGRGAGGWQFF.

This chain joins TRBV2 and TRBJ1-5; 12 bases are shared with TRBD1. CDR1 and CDR2 (germline): SNHLY, FYNNEI. This CDR3 is 15 amino acids long. Trimming took 1 base from V and 15 from J; bases not matched to a gene: 10. CDR3 protein: CASSEEGTGGRGRHF. The CDR3 DNA follows: TGTGCCAGCAGTGAAGAAGGGACAGGGGGCAGGGGAAGGCATTTT.

The CDR3 sequence: CASSSGGGGANVLTF. In DNA, the CDR3 is TGTGCCAGCAGTTCAGGGGGCGGTGGGGCCAACGTCCTGACTTTC. The J gene is TRBJ2-6, the V gene TRBV28, with 8 bases matching TRBD1. This CDR3 spans 15 amino acids. Germline CDR1 is MDHEN and CDR2 is SYDVKM. V was clipped by 4 bases and J by 3 bases; unmatched bases: 2.

This rearrangement joins TRBV19 to TRBJ1-4, with D possibly matching TRBD1 (6 bases). This CDR3 region has 15 residues. Looked up from germline, CDR1 is LNHDA and CDR2 is SQIVND (reference sequence). V was clipped by 6 bases and J by 0 bases, with 11 bases between them. The CDR3 region has the DNA TGTGCCAGTAGCCACGGGACAACAACTAATGAAAAACTGTTTTTT. It yields the protein CASSHGTTTNEKLFF.

This clone has only a few counts. The V call is TRBV5-4, the J call TRBJ2-3, with D uncertain. V gave up 2 bases and J gave up 1 base, with 11 bases separating them. Germline V gene sequence: CDR1 SGHNT, CDR2 YYREEE (reference sequence). This CDR3 has 15 residues. CDR3 coding DNA: TGTGCCAGCAGCTTCTCTTTGGGCCGCACAGATACGCAGTATTTT. It translates to CASSFSLGRTDTQYF.

The V call is TRBV11-2, the J call TRBJ2-1; 14 bases match TRBD2. Germline CDR1 SGHAT, CDR2 FQNNGV. Trimming at V came to 4 bases and at J to 8 bases, leaving 10 bases not matched to a gene. This CDR3 is built from 17 residues. CDR3 sequence: CASSSSGTSGSHHEQFF. The CDR3 DNA reads as TGTGCCAGCAGCTCCTCCGGGACTAGCGGGAGTCACCATGAGCAGTTCTTC.

This clone was observed a single time. V is TRBV11-1 and J is TRBJ1-1, with D unresolved. This CDR3 is 13 amino acids long. Deletions cut 1 base from V and 10 bases from J, with 13 bases between. Germline assignment: CDR1 SGHAT and CDR2 FQDESV (reference sequence). DNA for the CDR3: TGTGCCAGCAGCTTAGAACCACCTACCACAGCTTTCTTT. It is translated as CASSLEPPTTAFF. Looking up the rest from reference TRBV11-1 and TRBJ1-1 gives the full variable domain: EAEVAQSPRYKITEKSQAVAFWCDPISGHATLYWYRQILGQGPELLVQFQDESVVDDSQLPKDRFSAERLKGVDSTLKIQPAELGDSAMYLCASSLEPPTTAFFGQGTRLTVV.

The rearrangement uses TRBV5-5 and TRBJ2-7; 9 positions agree with TRBD2. J gave up 4 bases and V 0 bases, and 5 bases lay outside the gene matches. This CDR3 region has 15 residues. CDR1 is SGHKS, CDR2 YYEKEE, per germline (reference sequence). The chain's CDR3 is CASSLAGLAGYEQYF. CDR3 coding DNA: TGTGCCAGCAGCTTGGCCGGGCTAGCGGGATACGAGCAGTACTTC.

V usage is TRBV19 and J usage is TRBJ1-5; D call uncertain. Deletions cut 3 bases from V and 2 bases from J, with 11 bases between. Germline V CDR1 and CDR2: LNHDA, SQIVND (reference sequence). This CDR3 comprises 15 residues. The CDR3 loop reads CASSIILEGNQPQHF. The CDR3 DNA sequence: TGTGCCAGTAGTATCATCCTGGAGGGCAATCAGCCCCAGCATTTT.

The J gene is TRBJ1-5, the V gene TRBV10-1, with D tentatively TRBD1 (5 bases). The CDR3 is made up of 16 amino acids. V was shortened by 0 bases and J by 1 base, with 10 bases between the two germline ends. The V gene's germline CDR1 is WNHNN and CDR2 SYGVQD (reference sequence). CDR3 in DNA: TGCGCCAGCAGTGAGTCGTCCGGGGGGAGCAATCAGCCCCAGCATTTT. It encodes CASSESSGGSNQPQHF.